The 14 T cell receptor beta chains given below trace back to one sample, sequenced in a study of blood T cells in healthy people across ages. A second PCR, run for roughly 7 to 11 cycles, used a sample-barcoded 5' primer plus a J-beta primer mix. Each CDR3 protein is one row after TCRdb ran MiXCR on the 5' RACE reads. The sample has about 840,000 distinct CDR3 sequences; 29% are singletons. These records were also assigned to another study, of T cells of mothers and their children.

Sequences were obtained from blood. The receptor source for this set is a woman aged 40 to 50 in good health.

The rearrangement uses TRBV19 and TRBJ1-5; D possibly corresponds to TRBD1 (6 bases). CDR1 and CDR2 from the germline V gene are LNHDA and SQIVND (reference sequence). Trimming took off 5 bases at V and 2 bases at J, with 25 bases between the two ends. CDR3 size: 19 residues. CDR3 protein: CASSANGPDRSSGNQPQHF. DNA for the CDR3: TGTGCCAGTAGTGCCAACGGGCCCGACAGGTCGTCGGGCAATCAGCCCCAGCATTTT.

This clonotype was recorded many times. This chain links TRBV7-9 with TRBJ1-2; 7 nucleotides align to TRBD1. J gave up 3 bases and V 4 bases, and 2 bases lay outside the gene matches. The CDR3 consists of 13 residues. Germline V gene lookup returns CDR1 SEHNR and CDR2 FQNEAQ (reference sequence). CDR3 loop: CASSWDSDYGYTF. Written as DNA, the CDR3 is TGTGCCAGCAGCTGGGACAGCGACTATGGCTACACCTTC.

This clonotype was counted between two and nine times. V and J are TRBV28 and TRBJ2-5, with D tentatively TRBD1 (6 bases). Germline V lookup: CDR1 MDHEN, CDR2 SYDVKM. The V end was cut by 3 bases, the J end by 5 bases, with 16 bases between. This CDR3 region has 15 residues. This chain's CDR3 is CASSFTQGRGETQYF. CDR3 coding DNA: TGTGCCAGCAGTTTCACACAGGGCCGAGGGGAGACCCAGTACTTC.

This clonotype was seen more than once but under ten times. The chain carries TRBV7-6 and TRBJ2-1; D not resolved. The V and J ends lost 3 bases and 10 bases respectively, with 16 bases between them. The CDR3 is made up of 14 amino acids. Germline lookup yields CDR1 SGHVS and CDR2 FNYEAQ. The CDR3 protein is CASSLDPGNYEQFF. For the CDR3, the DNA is TGTGCCAGCAGCTTGGATCCAGGAAACTACGAGCAGTTCTTC.

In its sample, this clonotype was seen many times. CDR3: CASSLEGGQGSYEQYF. The CDR3 DNA follows: TGTGCCAGCAGCTTAGAAGGGGGACAGGGGTCCTACGAGCAGTACTTC. V gene TRBV13 combines with J gene TRBJ2-7, with 10 positions matching TRBD1. There are 16 residues in the CDR3. After removal of 1 base from V and 1 base from J, the junction contained 4 bases not matched to a gene. Germline V gene sequence: CDR1 PRHDT, CDR2 FYEKMQ (reference sequence).

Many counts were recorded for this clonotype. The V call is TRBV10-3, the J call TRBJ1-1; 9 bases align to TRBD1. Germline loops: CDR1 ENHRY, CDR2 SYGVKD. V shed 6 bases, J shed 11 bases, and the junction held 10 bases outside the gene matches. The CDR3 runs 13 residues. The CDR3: CAISRTGTGLAFF. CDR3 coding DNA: TGTGCCATCAGCCGAACCGGGACAGGGTTGGCTTTCTTT.

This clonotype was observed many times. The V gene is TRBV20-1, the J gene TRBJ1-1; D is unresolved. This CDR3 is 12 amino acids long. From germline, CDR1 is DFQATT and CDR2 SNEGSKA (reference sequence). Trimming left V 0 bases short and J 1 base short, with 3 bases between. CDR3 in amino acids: CSARDPNTEAFF. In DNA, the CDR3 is TGCAGTGCTAGAGACCCGAACACTGAAGCTTTCTTT.

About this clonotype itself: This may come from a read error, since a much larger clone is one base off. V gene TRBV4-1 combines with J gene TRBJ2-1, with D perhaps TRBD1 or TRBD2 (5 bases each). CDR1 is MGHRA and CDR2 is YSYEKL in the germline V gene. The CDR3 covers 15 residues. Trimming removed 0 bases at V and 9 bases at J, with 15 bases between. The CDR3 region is CASSQEVPGRGEQFF. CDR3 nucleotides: TGCGCCAGCAGCCAAGAGGTGCCGGGAAGGGGTGAGCAGTTCTTC.

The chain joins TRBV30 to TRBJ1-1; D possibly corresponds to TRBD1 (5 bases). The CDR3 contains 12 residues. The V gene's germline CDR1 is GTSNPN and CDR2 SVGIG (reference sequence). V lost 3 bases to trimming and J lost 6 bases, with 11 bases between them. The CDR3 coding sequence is TGTGCCTGGAGCAGGGTTGGCTCTGAAGCTTTCTTT. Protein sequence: CAWSRVGSEAFF. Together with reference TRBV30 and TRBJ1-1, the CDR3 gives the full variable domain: SQTIHQWPATLVQPVGSPLSLECTVEGTSNPNLYWYRQAAGRGLQLLFYSVGIGQISSEVPQNLSASRPQDRQFILSSKKLLLSDSGFYLCAWSRVGSEAFFGQGTRLTVV.

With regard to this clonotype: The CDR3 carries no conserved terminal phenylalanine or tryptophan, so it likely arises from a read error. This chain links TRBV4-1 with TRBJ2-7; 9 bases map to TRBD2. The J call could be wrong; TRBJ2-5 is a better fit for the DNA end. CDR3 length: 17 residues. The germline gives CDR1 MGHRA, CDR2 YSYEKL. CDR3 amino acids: CASNQAWRGGLRETQYL. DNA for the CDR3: TGCGCCAGCAACCAAGCCTGGCGGGGGGGCCTGAGGGAGACCCAGTACTTG.

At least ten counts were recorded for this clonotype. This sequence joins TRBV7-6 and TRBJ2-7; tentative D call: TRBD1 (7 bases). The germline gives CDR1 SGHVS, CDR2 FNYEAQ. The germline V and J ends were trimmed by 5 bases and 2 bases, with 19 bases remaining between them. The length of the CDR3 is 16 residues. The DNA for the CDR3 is TGTGCCAGCAGCCCGTCCCAGGGGGGAAAAGCCTACGAGCAGTACTTC. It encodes CASSPSQGGKAYEQYF.

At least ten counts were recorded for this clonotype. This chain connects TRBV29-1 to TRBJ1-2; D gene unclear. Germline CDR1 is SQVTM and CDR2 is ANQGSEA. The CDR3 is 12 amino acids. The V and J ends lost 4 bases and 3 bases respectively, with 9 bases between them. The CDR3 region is CSVVERDYGYTF. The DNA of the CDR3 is TGCAGCGTTGTGGAGCGAGACTATGGCTACACCTTC.

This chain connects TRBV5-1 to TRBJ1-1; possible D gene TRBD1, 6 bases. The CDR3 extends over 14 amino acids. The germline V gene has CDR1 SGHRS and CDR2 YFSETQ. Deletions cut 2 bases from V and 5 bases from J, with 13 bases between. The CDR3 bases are TGCGCCAGCAGCTTTAGGGGGATGGGGACTGAAGCTTTCTTT. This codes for CASSFRGMGTEAFF. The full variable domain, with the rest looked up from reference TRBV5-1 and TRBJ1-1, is KAGVTQTPRYLIKTRGQQVTLSCSPISGHRSVSWYQQTPGQGLQFLFEYFSETQRNKGNFPGRFSGRQFSNSRSEMNVSTLELGDSALYLCASSFRGMGTEAFFGQGTRLTVV.

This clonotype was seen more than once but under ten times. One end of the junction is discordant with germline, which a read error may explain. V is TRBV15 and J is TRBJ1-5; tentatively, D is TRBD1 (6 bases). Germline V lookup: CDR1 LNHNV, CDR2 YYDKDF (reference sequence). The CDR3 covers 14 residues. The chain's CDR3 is CATSRPDSNQPQHF. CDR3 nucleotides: TGTGCCACCAGCAGACCGGACAGCAACCAGCCCCAGCATTTT.